The 27 T cell receptor beta chains below come from one sample, sequenced in a study of blood T cell repertoires in COVID-19 (dated by TCRdb to the early 2020s). The library was built by means of the immunoSEQ multiplex PCR assay. This immuneACCESS table, as held by TCRdb, lists in-frame sequences with V and J called but not all clones. Of the missing ones, under half trace to an unresolved V gene in checked studies; the others have no known cause. The sample records about 210,000 clones, 82% of which are singletons. The ten top clones hold about 5.6% of the sample. The material sequenced was peripheral blood. The source is a woman between 65 and 79 years old with COVID-19, enrolled during active disease.

The chain combines TRBV5-1 with TRBJ2-2; D might be TRBD1 (6 bases). There are 15 residues in the CDR3. Trimming removed 0 bases at V and 4 bases at J, with 10 bases between. Germline values: CDR1 SGHRS, CDR2 YFSETQ. The CDR3 nucleotides are TGCGCCAGCAGCTTGGGGACAGTAGTCACCGGGGAGCTGTTTTTT. It is translated as CASSLGTVVTGELFF.

The rearrangement joins TRBV7-9 to TRBJ2-1, with 8 bases lining up with TRBD2. The germline V gene has CDR1 SEHNR and CDR2 FQNEAQ (reference sequence). J was trimmed by 8 bases and V by 5 bases; bases with no gene match: 2. CDR3 length equals 12 residues. The CDR3 protein is CASSEREYEQFF. The CDR3 nucleotides read TGTGCCAGCAGCGAGCGGGAGTATGAGCAGTTCTTC.

The chain recombines TRBV4-1 with TRBJ2-3; 10 positions agree with TRBD2. Trimming took 3 bases from V and 1 from J; bases not matched to a gene: 7. The CDR3 has 17 amino acids. Germline CDR1 and CDR2: MGHRA and YSYEKL. This chain's CDR3 is CASSQGGAGGGTDTQYF. The CDR3 region has the DNA TGCGCCAGCAGCCAGGGGGGAGCGGGAGGGGGCACAGATACGCAGTATTTT.

The V call is TRBV7-2, the J call TRBJ1-3; the D is unclear. Germline values: CDR1 SGHTA, CDR2 FQGNSA. Deletions cut 3 bases from V and 0 bases from J, with 6 bases between. The CDR3 totals 14 residues. DNA for the CDR3: TGTGCCAGCAGCTTCGGGAGCTCTGGAAACACCATATATTTT. It specifies CASSFGSSGNTIYF.

The chain combines TRBV28 with TRBJ1-1; perhaps TRBD1 as D (6 bases). CDR1 MDHEN and CDR2 SYDVKM come from the germline V gene. The V end lost 5 bases, the J end lost 1 base, and 14 bases lay between the germline ends. The CDR3 covers 15 residues. The CDR3 nucleotides are TGTGCCAGCAGTGCATACGGGGGGCGGAACACTGAAGCTTTCTTT. Translating it yields CASSAYGGRNTEAFF.

The chain joins TRBV28 to TRBJ2-3; possibly TRBD2 for D (5 bases). There are 17 residues in the CDR3. The ends were cut back, 7 bases at V and 3 bases at J, with 23 bases in the middle. In germline, CDR1 is MDHEN, CDR2 SYDVKM. The CDR3 nucleotides read TGTGCCAGCACCCCTCTACCCACTAGAGGGAGAACAGATACGCAGTATTTT. Translating it yields CASTPLPTRGRTDTQYF. Complete variable domain (other parts from reference TRBV28 and TRBJ2-3): DVKVTQSSRYLVKRTGEKVFLECVQDMDHENMFWYRQDPGLGLRLIYFSYDVKMKEKGDIPEGYSVSREKKERFSLILESASTNQTSMYLCASTPLPTRGRTDTQYFGPGTRLTVL.

This chain joins TRBV6-5 and TRBJ1-5, with D uncertain. CDR3 length equals 15 residues. Germline V lookup: CDR1 MNHEY, CDR2 SVGAGI. Between the trimmed V and J ends, which lost 6 bases and 0 bases, there was a span of 12 bases. CDR3: CASRPSGNSNQPQHF. DNA for the CDR3: TGTGCCAGCAGACCCTCCGGGAATAGCAATCAGCCCCAGCATTTT.

V is TRBV7-6 and J is TRBJ2-1; 12 bases agree with TRBD2. The V gene end was trimmed by 1 base and the J gene end by 9 bases; junction bases not matched to a gene: 7. This CDR3 spans 16 amino acids. Germline CDR1 reads SGHVS; CDR2 reads FNYEAQ. CDR3 bases: TGTGCCAGCAGCTTAGTCCTAGCGGGAGGGTACGGTGAGCAGTTCTTC. Translating gives CASSLVLAGGYGEQFF.

The genes are TRBV7-2 and TRBJ2-2; 11 bases are shared with TRBD2. This CDR3 has 16 amino acids. V lost 3 bases to trimming and J lost 5 bases; unmatched junction nucleotides: 5. Germline V gene lookup returns CDR1 SGHTA and CDR2 FQGNSA. DNA of the CDR3: TGTGCCAGCAGCTTTCCCGGGACTAGCGGAACCGGGGAGCTGTTTTTT. Protein product: CASSFPGTSGTGELFF.

This CDR3 reads CATSDYQGTRLTGELFF. CDR3 nucleotide sequence: TGTGCCACCAGTGATTACCAGGGGACTAGGCTCACCGGGGAGCTGTTTTTT. The chain has TRBV24-1 and TRBJ2-2; TRBD2 matches at 8 bases. Unmatched junction bases numbered 8, after V lost 2 bases and J lost 4 bases. Germline V gene lookup returns CDR1 KGHDR and CDR2 SFDVKD. The CDR3 is made up of 17 amino acids.

The chain combines TRBV15 with TRBJ1-6, with D possibly TRBD1 on 6 matching bases. Per germline, CDR1 LNHNV and CDR2 YYDKDF (reference sequence). CDR3 length: 15 residues. The V end was cut by 5 bases, the J end by 6 bases, with 14 bases between. The CDR3 spells CATSDWTVSNSPLHF. The CDR3 nucleotides read TGTGCCACCAGCGATTGGACAGTCAGTAATTCACCCCTCCACTTT.

The CDR3: CATTGGGNTIYF. The CDR3 bases are TGTGCCACCACCGGGGGAGGGAACACCATATATTTT. The rearrangement links TRBV28 to TRBJ1-3; a possible D gene is TRBD1 (5 bases). Germline assignment: CDR1 MDHEN and CDR2 SYDVKM. V shed 10 bases and J shed 7 bases, with 14 bases lying between them. This CDR3 is built from 12 residues. The whole variable domain, remainder taken from reference TRBV28 and TRBJ1-3, is DVKVTQSSRYLVKRTGEKVFLECVQDMDHENMFWYRQDPGLGLRLIYFSYDVKMKEKGDIPEGYSVSREKKERFSLILESASTNQTSMYLCATTGGGNTIYFGEGSWLTVV.

CDR3 bases: TGTGCCAGCAGTAGGGGGACTAGCGGCTACGAGCAGTACTTC. This gives the protein CASSRGTSGYEQYF. The chain links TRBV28 to TRBJ2-7, with 11 bases fitting TRBD2. The CDR3 loop spans 14 amino acids. The germline CDR1 and CDR2 sequences are MDHEN and SYDVKM. J was trimmed by 3 bases and V by 5 bases; bases with no gene match: 3.

The chain joins TRBV5-1 to TRBJ2-3; D perhaps matches TRBD2 (6 bases). This CDR3 is built from 15 residues. V was shortened by 4 bases and J by 2 bases, with 14 bases between the two germline ends. Germline CDR1 reads SGHRS; CDR2 reads YFSETQ. The CDR3 DNA follows: TGCGCCAGCAGCCCTAGGCGGGATGACACAGATACGCAGTATTTT. Amino acids: CASSPRRDDTDTQYF.

The gene calls are TRBV9 and TRBJ2-1; the match to TRBD2 covers 9 bases. This CDR3 region has 15 residues. Germline-derived CDR1 and CDR2 are SGDLS and YYNGEE. V lost 4 bases and J lost 0; bases outside the gene matches: 2. The chain's CDR3 is CASSWTSASYNEQFF. CDR3 bases: TGTGCCAGCAGCTGGACTAGCGCCTCCTACAATGAGCAGTTCTTC.

This clone was detected only a few times. The chain combines TRBV29-1 with TRBJ1-2; a possible D gene is TRBD1 (5 bases). Germline loops: CDR1 SQVTM, CDR2 ANQGSEA. Trimming shortened V by 1 base and J by 3 bases, and 15 bases separated the two germline ends. CDR3 size: 15 residues. The CDR3 spells CSVEGQGADDYGYTF. The CDR3 DNA sequence: TGCAGCGTTGAAGGACAAGGGGCGGACGACTATGGCTACACCTTC.

The rearrangement links TRBV28 to TRBJ2-1, with 7 bases matching TRBD2. Per germline, CDR1 MDHEN and CDR2 SYDVKM. Trimming removed 6 bases from V and 2 bases from J; junction bases left unmatched: 1. This CDR3 spans 13 amino acids. The CDR3 DNA is TGTGCCAGCAGAACTAGCGCCTACAATGAGCAGTTCTTC. Its protein product is CASRTSAYNEQFF. Drawing the rest from reference TRBV28 and TRBJ2-1, the complete variable domain is DVKVTQSSRYLVKRTGEKVFLECVQDMDHENMFWYRQDPGLGLRLIYFSYDVKMKEKGDIPEGYSVSREKKERFSLILESASTNQTSMYLCASRTSAYNEQFFGPGTRLTVL.

This chain joins TRBV5-1 and TRBJ1-1; no clear D gene. The CDR3 spans 14 residues. V was cut by 3 bases and J by 1 base, with 10 bases left in between. The V gene's germline CDR1 is SGHRS and CDR2 YFSETQ. As DNA, the CDR3 is TGCGCCAGCAGCTCGGGATCTGGGAACACTGAAGCTTTCTTT. This translates into CASSSGSGNTEAFF.

This clone showed up just a few times. The chain couples TRBV5-1 to TRBJ2-5, with 7 bases identical to TRBD1. The CDR3 is 15 residues long. V trimming: 3 bases; J trimming: 0 bases; junction bases outside the gene matches: 5. Germline CDR1 is SGHRS and CDR2 is YFSETQ. The CDR3 protein is CASSWADRDQETQYF. CDR3 bases: TGCGCCAGCAGCTGGGCTGACAGGGACCAAGAGACCCAGTACTTC.

This chain uses TRBV7-2 with TRBJ2-1; 8 bases map to TRBD1. The length of the CDR3 is 13 residues. Germline loops: CDR1 SGHTA, CDR2 FQGNSA. After removal of 10 bases from V and 4 bases from J, the junction contained 6 bases not matched to a gene. CDR3 in amino acids: CATGRGLYNEQFF. CDR3 coding DNA: TGTGCCACCGGCAGGGGGCTGTACAATGAGCAGTTCTTC.

V is TRBV3-1 (or the pseudogene TRBV3-2) and J is TRBJ2-3; 9 nucleotides line up with TRBD1. CDR3 length: 16 residues. V lost 10 bases, J lost 0 bases, and 11 bases stayed unmatched. Germline-derived CDR1 and CDR2 are LGHDT and YNNKEL (reference sequence). This CDR3 is CATGTGRVASTDTQYF. CDR3 nucleotides: TGTGCCACCGGGACAGGGAGGGTAGCGAGCACAGATACGCAGTATTTT.

The chain is built from TRBV27 and TRBJ1-2; 7 nucleotides match TRBD1. The CDR3 spans 14 residues. CDR1 is MNHEY and CDR2 is SMNVEV in the germline V gene (reference sequence). V trimming: 2 bases; J trimming: 5 bases; junction bases outside the gene matches: 5. The DNA for the CDR3 is TGTGCCAGCAGTTTAAGGTCGGGACAGTATGGCTACACCTTC. Encoded protein: CASSLRSGQYGYTF.

The J gene is TRBJ1-4, the V gene TRBV3-1 (or the pseudogene TRBV3-2); D uncertain. Germline assignment: CDR1 LGHDT and CDR2 YNNKEL (reference sequence). The CDR3 is 15 residues long. V dropped 0 bases and J dropped 6 bases, with 11 bases sitting between them. CDR3: CASSQDSRRYEKLFF. The DNA of the CDR3 is TGTGCCAGCAGCCAAGACTCTAGAAGGTATGAAAAACTGTTTTTT.

This clone was counted once. In DNA form, the CDR3 reads TGTGCCATCAGGCAGGGGGAGGCCGGCACAGATACGCAGTATTTT. It codes for CAIRQGEAGTDTQYF. The rearrangement links TRBV10-3 to TRBJ2-3, with D possibly matching TRBD1 (7 bases). The CDR3 is made up of 15 amino acids. Trimming left V 6 bases short and J 1 base short, with 14 bases between. Germline values: CDR1 ENHRY, CDR2 SYGVKD.

The CDR3 nucleotides are TGTGCCAGCCTCCCGGGGAGAAATCAGCCCCAGCATTTT. Translation gives CASLPGRNQPQHF. The chain is built from TRBV28 and TRBJ1-5; D is unresolved. Germline CDR1 is MDHEN and CDR2 is SYDVKM. The CDR3 loop spans 13 amino acids. V was shortened by 8 bases and J by 4 bases, with 12 bases between the two germline ends.

Only a few counts were recorded for this clone. The rearrangement links TRBV6-6 to TRBJ2-1; 8 bases match TRBD1. The CDR3 contains 15 residues. CDR1 is MNHNY and CDR2 is SVGAGI in the germline V gene (reference sequence). V lost 2 bases to trimming and J lost 7 bases; unmatched junction nucleotides: 7. The CDR3 reads CASSYRTGSLNEQFF. CDR3 nucleotide sequence: TGTGCCAGCAGTTACAGGACAGGGAGCCTGAATGAGCAGTTCTTC.

The rearrangement uses TRBV18 and TRBJ2-7; tentative D call: TRBD1 (6 bases). The V gene's germline CDR1 is KGHSH and CDR2 LQKENI. V was cut by 4 bases and J by 2 bases, with 15 bases left in between. The CDR3 has 15 residues. The CDR3 nucleotides read TGTGCCAGCTCACTTAGGACAGCTACGACCTACGAGCAGTACTTC. Its translation is CASSLRTATTYEQYF.